This TCR beta chain is from a study of cytomegalovirus exposure and HLA in healthy donors. This clone was counted between two and nine times. This CDR3 region has 14 residues. Germline V CDR1 and CDR2: SGHTA, FQGNSA. Trimming took 2 bases from V and 6 from J, leaving 14 bases between them. This PCR relied on a set of 60 Vbeta primers and 13 Jbeta primers. The table came from immunoSEQ multiplex PCR; TCRdb's copy has only in-frame clones and leaves some out. The repertoire includes 110,000 to 150,000 clones, around 10% of them detected once, and approximately 1.8% sits in the top ten. The chain couples TRBV7-2 to TRBJ2-7; TRBD1 might be the D (5 bases). This receptor was obtained from a male donor in good health and CMV-seronegative. Sequencing used PBMCs. In DNA form, the CDR3 reads TGTGCCAGCAGCTTATTCGGGCAGGGAAGCGAGCAGTACTTC. Its translation is CASSLFGQGSEQYF.